The 13 T cell receptor beta chains given below trace back to one sample, sequenced in a study of T cells in Graves' hyperthyroidism and ophthalmopathy. Regions amplified from RNA transcripts were the TCR beta CDR3 regions. HTBI primers were the set used in a first-round RT-PCR of the TCR CDR3. Using its own MiXCR run on the multiplex PCR reads, TCRdb lists one record per CDR3 protein. The sample records about 600,000 distinct CDR3 sequences, approximately 15% being singletons. Sequencing used blood. The receptors were gathered from a middle-aged woman with Graves' ophthalmopathy.

This clonotype was recorded a few times. The chain links TRBV19 to TRBJ1-1, with 7 bases matching TRBD1. Trimming at V came to 5 bases and at J to 11 bases, leaving 14 bases not matched to a gene. The CDR3 has 14 amino acids. The germline V gene encodes CDR1 LNHDA and CDR2 SQIVND (reference sequence). CDR3 residues: CASSAAWDSLRAFF. CDR3 in DNA: TGTGCCAGTAGTGCAGCTTGGGACAGCCTTAGGGCTTTCTTT.

V and J are TRBV5-1 and TRBJ1-6; D is possibly TRBD1 (6 bases). Germline loops: CDR1 SGHRS, CDR2 YFSETQ. The V gene lost 3 bases and the J gene lost 7 bases, with 17 bases spanning the gap. This CDR3 is built from 16 residues. This CDR3 reads CASSSRGHQLNSPLHF. CDR3 sequence (DNA): TGCGCCAGCAGCTCCCGGGGGCACCAACTAAATTCACCCCTCCACTTT.

The chain uses TRBV20-1 and TRBJ2-7, with 12 bases that match TRBD1. J lost 7 bases, V lost 1 base, and 8 bases had no gene match. The germline V gene has CDR1 DFQATT and CDR2 SNEGSKA (reference sequence). The CDR3 has 15 residues. CDR3: CSARAPGQGANEQYF. The CDR3 nucleotides read TGCAGTGCTAGAGCCCCGGGACAGGGGGCAAATGAGCAGTACTTC.

This clonotype was recorded many times. The V and J genes are TRBV5-1 and TRBJ1-6, with TRBD1 matching 8 bases. The J segment lost 5 bases and the V segment lost 4 bases, leaving 8 bases of the junction unmatched. Germline loops: CDR1 SGHRS, CDR2 YFSETQ. CDR3 size: 16 residues. The CDR3 DNA sequence: TGCGCCAGCAGCGAGACGGACAGGGTCCATAATTCACCCCTCCACTTT. This gives the protein CASSETDRVHNSPLHF.

In this sample, this clonotype turned up many times. The chain uses TRBV12-3 or TRBV12-4 and TRBJ1-6, with TRBD1 matching over 8 bases. The CDR3 consists of 13 residues. The V segment lost 1 base and the J segment 10 bases; nucleotides outside the gene matches: 0. The CDR3 region is CASSLGTGSPLHF. Written as DNA, the CDR3 is TGTGCCAGCAGTTTAGGGACAGGGTCACCCCTCCACTTT.

This clonotype was counted only a few times. The chain has TRBV6-5 and TRBJ1-2, with D maybe TRBD1 (6 bases). V gave up 4 bases and J gave up 5 bases, with 14 bases separating them. Germline CDR1 MNHEY, CDR2 SVGAGI. This CDR3 is 14 amino acids long. The CDR3 region is CASSSTGTGYGYTF. The DNA of the CDR3 is TGTGCCAGCAGTTCAACAGGGACCGGTTATGGCTACACCTTC.

The chain is built from TRBV7-3 and TRBJ2-1, with a possible D match to TRBD1 (6 bases). The germline CDR1 and CDR2 sequences are SGHTA and FQGTGA. The CDR3 totals 16 residues. The ends were cut back, 2 bases at V and 2 bases at J, with 13 bases in the middle. For the CDR3, the DNA is TGTGCCAGCAGCTTATGGGCAGGGACAACCTACAATGAGCAGTTCTTC. Its translation: CASSLWAGTTYNEQFF.

This clonotype came up a few times. The V gene is TRBV5-1, the J gene TRBJ2-3; D unresolved. Trimming took 2 bases from V and 8 from J, leaving 6 bases between them. The CDR3 consists of 11 residues. Germline CDR1 is SGHRS and CDR2 is YFSETQ. In DNA form, the CDR3 reads TGCGCCAGCAGCTTCGAGACTACGCAGTATTTT. It yields the protein CASSFETTQYF.

In this sample, this clonotype turned up many times. The J gene is TRBJ1-6, the V gene TRBV20-1; 7 bases are shared with TRBD1. This CDR3 has 16 residues. The junction had 9 bases not matched to a gene; V was cut back by 2 bases and J by 5 bases. From germline, CDR1 is DFQATT and CDR2 SNEGSKA (reference sequence). The CDR3 DNA reads TGCAGTGCTAGACCCCCGAGCGGACAGGATAATTCACCCCTCCACTTT. This gives the protein CSARPPSGQDNSPLHF.

About this clonotype itself: This clone may be a read error of a much larger clone one base away. The rearrangement uses TRBV2 and TRBJ2-4, with 7 bases matching TRBD2. The CDR3 consists of 15 residues. CDR1 is SNHLY and CDR2 is FYNNEI in the germline V gene. The CDR3 nucleotides are TGTTCCAGCAGTGAAGCGCTTGCGGGAGAGGACATTCAGTACTTC. Encoded protein: CSSSEALAGEDIQYF.

The sample holds a few counts of this clonotype. CDR3 region: CASSQDEWRNEQYF. CDR3 in DNA: TGTGCCAGCAGCCAAGATGAGTGGAGGAACGAGCAGTACTTC. The chain is built from TRBV14 and TRBJ2-7; D is perhaps TRBD2 (5 bases). V gave up 0 bases and J gave up 5 bases, with 11 bases separating them. CDR1 SGHDN and CDR2 FVKESK come from the germline V gene. The CDR3 has 14 amino acids.

The V gene is TRBV2, the J gene TRBJ1-1; TRBD1 matches at 9 bases. The junction had 4 bases not matched to a gene; V was cut back by 6 bases and J by 2 bases. The CDR3 loop spans 14 amino acids. Germline V gene lookup returns CDR1 SNHLY and CDR2 FYNNEI. The CDR3 DNA sequence: TGTGCCAGCAGGGAGGGACAGGGAAACACTGAAGCTTTCTTT. Translation gives CASREGQGNTEAFF.

This clonotype showed up just a few times. The chain recombines TRBV5-1 with TRBJ1-1; D not certain. Trimming took off 0 bases at V and 7 bases at J, with 7 bases between the two ends. CDR1 SGHRS and CDR2 YFSETQ come from the germline V gene. This CDR3 is built from 12 residues. This chain's CDR3 is CASSLARNEAFF. The CDR3 DNA reads TGCGCCAGCAGCTTGGCCCGCAATGAAGCTTTCTTT.